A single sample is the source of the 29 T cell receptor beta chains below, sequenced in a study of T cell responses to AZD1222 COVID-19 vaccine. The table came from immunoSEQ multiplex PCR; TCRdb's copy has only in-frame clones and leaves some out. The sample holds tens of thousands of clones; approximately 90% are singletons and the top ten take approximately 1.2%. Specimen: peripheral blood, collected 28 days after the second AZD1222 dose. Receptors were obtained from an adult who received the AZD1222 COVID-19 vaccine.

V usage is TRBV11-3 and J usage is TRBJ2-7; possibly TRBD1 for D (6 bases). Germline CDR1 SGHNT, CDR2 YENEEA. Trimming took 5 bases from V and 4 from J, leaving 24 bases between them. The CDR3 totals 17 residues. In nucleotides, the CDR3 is TGTGCCAGCAGCCTCCCAAAGGGGGAAGCGTGGGGGTACGAGCAGTACTTC. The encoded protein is CASSLPKGEAWGYEQYF.

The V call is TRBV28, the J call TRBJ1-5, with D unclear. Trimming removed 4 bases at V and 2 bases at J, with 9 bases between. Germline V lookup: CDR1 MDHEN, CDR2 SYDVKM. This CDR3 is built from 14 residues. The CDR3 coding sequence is TGTGCCAGCAGTTCGATTGGGGGCAATCAGCCCCAGCATTTT. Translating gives CASSSIGGNQPQHF.

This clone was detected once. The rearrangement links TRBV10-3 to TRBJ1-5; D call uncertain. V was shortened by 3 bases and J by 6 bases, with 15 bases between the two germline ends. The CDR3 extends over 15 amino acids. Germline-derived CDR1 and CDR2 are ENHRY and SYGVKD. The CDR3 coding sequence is TGTGCCATCAGTGACGGGCTTGGAGACGGTCAGCCCCAGCATTTT. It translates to CAISDGLGDGQPQHF.

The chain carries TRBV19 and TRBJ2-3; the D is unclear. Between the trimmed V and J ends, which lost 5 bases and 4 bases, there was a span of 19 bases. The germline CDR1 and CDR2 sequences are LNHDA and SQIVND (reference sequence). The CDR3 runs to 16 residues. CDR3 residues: CASSPRQAVTPDTQYF. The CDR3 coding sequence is TGTGCCAGTAGTCCTCGCCAGGCAGTAACGCCAGATACGCAGTATTTT.

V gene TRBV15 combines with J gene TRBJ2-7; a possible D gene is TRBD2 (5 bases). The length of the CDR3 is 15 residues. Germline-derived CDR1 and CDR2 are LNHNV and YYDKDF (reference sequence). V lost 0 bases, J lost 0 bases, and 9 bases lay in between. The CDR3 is CATSRDMEASYEQYF. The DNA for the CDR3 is TGTGCCACCAGCAGAGACATGGAGGCCTCCTACGAGCAGTACTTC. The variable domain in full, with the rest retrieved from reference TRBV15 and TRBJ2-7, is DAMVIQNPRYQVTQFGKPVTLSCSQTLNHNVMYWYQQKSSQAPKLLFHYYDKDFNNEADTPDNFQSRRPNTSFCFLDIRSPGLGDTAMYLCATSRDMEASYEQYFGPGTRLTVT.

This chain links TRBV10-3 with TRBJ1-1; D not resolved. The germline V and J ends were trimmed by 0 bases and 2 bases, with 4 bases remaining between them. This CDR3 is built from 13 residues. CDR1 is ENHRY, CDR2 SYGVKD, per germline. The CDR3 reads CAISESQNTEAFF. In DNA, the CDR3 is TGTGCCATCAGTGAGTCCCAAAACACTGAAGCTTTCTTT.

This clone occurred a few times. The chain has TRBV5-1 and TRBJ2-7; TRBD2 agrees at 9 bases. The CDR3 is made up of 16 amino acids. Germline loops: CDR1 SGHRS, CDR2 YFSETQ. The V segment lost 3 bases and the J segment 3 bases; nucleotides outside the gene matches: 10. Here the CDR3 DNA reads TGCGCCAGCAGCTATGACGCGACTAGCGGATTCTACGAGCAGTACTTC. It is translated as CASSYDATSGFYEQYF. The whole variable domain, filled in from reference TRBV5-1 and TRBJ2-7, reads KAGVTQTPRYLIKTRGQQVTLSCSPISGHRSVSWYQQTPGQGLQFLFEYFSETQRNKGNFPGRFSGRQFSNSRSEMNVSTLELGDSALYLCASSYDATSGFYEQYFGPGTRLTVT.

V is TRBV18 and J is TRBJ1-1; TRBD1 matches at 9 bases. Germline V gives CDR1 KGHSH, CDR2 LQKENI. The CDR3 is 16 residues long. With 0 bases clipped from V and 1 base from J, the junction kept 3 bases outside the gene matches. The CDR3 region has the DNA TGTGCCAGCTCACCACCGACAGGGGGTACGAACACTGAAGCTTTCTTT. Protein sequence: CASSPPTGGTNTEAFF.

The CDR3 loop reads CASSNRGGHQPQHF. CDR3 nucleotides: TGTGCCAGCAGTAACAGGGGAGGACATCAGCCCCAGCATTTT. The chain has TRBV27 and TRBJ1-5; the match to TRBD1 covers 7 bases. Germline V gene lookup returns CDR1 MNHEY and CDR2 SMNVEV (reference sequence). Germline trimming cut 5 bases from V and 5 bases from J; bases unmatched to any gene: 6. The CDR3 is 14 amino acids.

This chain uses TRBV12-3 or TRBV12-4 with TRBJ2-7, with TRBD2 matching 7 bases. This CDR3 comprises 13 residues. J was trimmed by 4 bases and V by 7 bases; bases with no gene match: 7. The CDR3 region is CASTSGPGYEQYF. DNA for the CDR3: TGTGCCAGCACTAGCGGTCCGGGGTACGAGCAGTACTTC.

In nucleotides, the CDR3 is TGTGCCAGTAGAAAGGCTGATGACAGGGGAAAACTGTTTTTT. Its translation: CASRKADDRGKLFF. The chain employs TRBV19 and TRBJ1-4; 8 positions agree with TRBD1. CDR1 and CDR2 from the germline V gene are LNHDA and SQIVND (reference sequence). The length of the CDR3 is 14 residues. Trimming removed 6 bases from V and 10 bases from J; junction bases left unmatched: 10. Full variable domain (rest looked up from reference TRBV19 and TRBJ1-4): DGGITQSPKYLFRKEGQNVTLSCEQNLNHDAMYWYRQDPGQGLRLIYYSQIVNDFQKGDIAEGYSVSREKKESFPLTVTSAQKNPTAFYLCASRKADDRGKLFFGSGTQLSVL.

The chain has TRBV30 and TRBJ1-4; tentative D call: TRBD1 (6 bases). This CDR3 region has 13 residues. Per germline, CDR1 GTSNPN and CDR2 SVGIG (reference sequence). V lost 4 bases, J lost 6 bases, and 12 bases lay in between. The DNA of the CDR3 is TGTGCCTGGACTAGGGGGGTAGATGAAAAACTGTTTTTT. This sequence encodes CAWTRGVDEKLFF.

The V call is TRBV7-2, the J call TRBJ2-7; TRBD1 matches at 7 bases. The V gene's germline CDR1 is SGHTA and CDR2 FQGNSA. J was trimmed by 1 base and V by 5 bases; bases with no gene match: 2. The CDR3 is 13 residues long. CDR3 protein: CASSRQGSYEQYF. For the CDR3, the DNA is TGTGCCAGCAGCCGACAGGGATCCTACGAGCAGTACTTC.

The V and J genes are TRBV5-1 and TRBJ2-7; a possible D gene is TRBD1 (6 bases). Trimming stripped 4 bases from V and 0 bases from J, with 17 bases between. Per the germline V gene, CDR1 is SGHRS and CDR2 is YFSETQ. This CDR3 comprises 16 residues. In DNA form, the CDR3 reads TGCGCCAGCAGCCAAACCGTGACAGGCCTCTCCTACGAGCAGTACTTC. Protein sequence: CASSQTVTGLSYEQYF.

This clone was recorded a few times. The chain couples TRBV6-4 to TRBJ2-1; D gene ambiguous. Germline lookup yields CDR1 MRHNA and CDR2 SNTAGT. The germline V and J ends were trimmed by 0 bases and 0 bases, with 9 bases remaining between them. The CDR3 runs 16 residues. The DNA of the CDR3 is TGTGCCAGCAGTGACTCGGCACAGAGCTCCTACAATGAGCAGTTCTTC. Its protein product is CASSDSAQSSYNEQFF.

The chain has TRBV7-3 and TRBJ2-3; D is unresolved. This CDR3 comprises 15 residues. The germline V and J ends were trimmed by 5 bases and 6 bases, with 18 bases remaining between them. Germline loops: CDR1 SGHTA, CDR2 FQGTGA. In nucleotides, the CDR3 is TGTGCCAGCAGCCCCCGCCGGGCCGCCGGGGATACGCAGTATTTT. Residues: CASSPRRAAGDTQYF.

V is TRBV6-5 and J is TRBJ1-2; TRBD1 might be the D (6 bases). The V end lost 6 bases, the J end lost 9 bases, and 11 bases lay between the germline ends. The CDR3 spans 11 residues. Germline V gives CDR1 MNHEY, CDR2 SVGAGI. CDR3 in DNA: TGTGCCAGCAGCCTCCGGGGGCGCTACACCTTC. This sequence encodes CASSLRGRYTF.

CDR3 residues: CASTAHTNTEAFF. In nucleotides, the CDR3 is TGTGCCAGTACCGCTCACACAAACACTGAAGCTTTCTTT. This chain links TRBV19 with TRBJ1-1; unclear D gene. The CDR3 has 13 residues. Germline CDR1 LNHDA, CDR2 SQIVND (reference sequence). Between the trimmed V and J ends, which lost 7 bases and 2 bases, there was a span of 11 bases.

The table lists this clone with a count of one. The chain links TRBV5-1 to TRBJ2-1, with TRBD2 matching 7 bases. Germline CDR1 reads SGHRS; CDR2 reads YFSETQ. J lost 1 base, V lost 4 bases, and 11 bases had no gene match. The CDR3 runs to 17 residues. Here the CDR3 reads CASSQQLARRSYNEQFF. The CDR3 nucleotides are TGCGCCAGCAGCCAACAACTAGCGAGACGGTCCTACAATGAGCAGTTCTTC. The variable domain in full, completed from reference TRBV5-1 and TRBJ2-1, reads KAGVTQTPRYLIKTRGQQVTLSCSPISGHRSVSWYQQTPGQGLQFLFEYFSETQRNKGNFPGRFSGRQFSNSRSEMNVSTLELGDSALYLCASSQQLARRSYNEQFFGPGTRLTVL.

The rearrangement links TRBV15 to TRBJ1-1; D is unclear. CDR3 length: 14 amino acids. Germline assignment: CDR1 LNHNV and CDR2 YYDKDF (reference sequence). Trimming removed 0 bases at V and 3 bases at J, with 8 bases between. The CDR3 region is CATSREGYDTEAFF. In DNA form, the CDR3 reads TGTGCCACCAGCAGAGAGGGGTATGACACTGAAGCTTTCTTT.

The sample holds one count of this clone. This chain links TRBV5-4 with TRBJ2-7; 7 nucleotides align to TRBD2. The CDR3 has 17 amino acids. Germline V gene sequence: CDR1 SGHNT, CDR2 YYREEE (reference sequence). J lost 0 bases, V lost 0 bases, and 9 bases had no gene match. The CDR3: CASSLARLADGSYEQYF. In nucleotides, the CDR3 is TGTGCCAGCAGCTTGGCCCGGCTAGCGGATGGCTCCTACGAGCAGTACTTC.

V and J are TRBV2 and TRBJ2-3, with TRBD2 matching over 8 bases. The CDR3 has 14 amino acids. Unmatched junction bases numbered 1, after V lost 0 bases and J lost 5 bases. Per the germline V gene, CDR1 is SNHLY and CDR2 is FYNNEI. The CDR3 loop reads CASSEAGRGDTQYF. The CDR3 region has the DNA TGTGCCAGCAGTGAAGCCGGGAGGGGAGATACGCAGTATTTT. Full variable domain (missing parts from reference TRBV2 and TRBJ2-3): EPEVTQTPSHQVTQMGQEVILRCVPISNHLYFYWYRQILGQKVEFLVSFYNNEISEKSEIFDDQFSVERPDGSNFTLKIRSTKLEDSAMYFCASSEAGRGDTQYFGPGTRLTVL.

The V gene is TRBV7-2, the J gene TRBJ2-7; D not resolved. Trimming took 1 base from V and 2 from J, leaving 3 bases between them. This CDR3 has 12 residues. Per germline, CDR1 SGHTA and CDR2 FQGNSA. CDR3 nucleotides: TGTGCCAGCAGCTTAGACGCCTACGAGCAGTACTTC. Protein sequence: CASSLDAYEQYF.

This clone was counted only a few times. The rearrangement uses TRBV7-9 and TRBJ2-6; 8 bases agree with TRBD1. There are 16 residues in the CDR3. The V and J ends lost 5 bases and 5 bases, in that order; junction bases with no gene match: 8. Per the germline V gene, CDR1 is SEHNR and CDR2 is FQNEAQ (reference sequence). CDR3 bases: TGTGCCAGCAGCACCGGGACAGGCGGCTGGGCCAACGTCCTGACTTTC. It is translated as CASSTGTGGWANVLTF.

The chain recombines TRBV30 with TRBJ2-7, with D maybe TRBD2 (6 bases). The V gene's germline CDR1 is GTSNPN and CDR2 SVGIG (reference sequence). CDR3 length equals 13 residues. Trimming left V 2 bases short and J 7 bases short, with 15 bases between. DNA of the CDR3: TGTGCCTGGAGTCGGGGCGGGGCGGGGGAGCAGTACTTC. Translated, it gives CAWSRGGAGEQYF. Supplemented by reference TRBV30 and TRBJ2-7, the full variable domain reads SQTIHQWPATLVQPVGSPLSLECTVEGTSNPNLYWYRQAAGRGLQLLFYSVGIGQISSEVPQNLSASRPQDRQFILSSKKLLLSDSGFYLCAWSRGGAGEQYFGPGTRLTVT.

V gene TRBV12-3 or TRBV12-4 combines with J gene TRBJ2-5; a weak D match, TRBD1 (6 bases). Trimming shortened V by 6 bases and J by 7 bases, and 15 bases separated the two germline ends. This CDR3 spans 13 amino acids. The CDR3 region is CASSRDRSWTQYF. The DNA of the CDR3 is TGTGCCAGCAGCCGCGACAGGTCTTGGACCCAGTACTTC.

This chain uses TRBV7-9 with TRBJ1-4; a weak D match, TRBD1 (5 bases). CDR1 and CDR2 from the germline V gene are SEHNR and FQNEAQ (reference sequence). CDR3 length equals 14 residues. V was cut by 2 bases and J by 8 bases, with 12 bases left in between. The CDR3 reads CASSLNQGFEKLFF. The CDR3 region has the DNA TGTGCCAGCAGCTTAAATCAGGGTTTCGAAAAACTGTTTTTT.

In DNA, the CDR3 is TGTGCCAGCAGCCCGGACAGTTCCAATCAGCCCCAGCATTTT. The encoded protein is CASSPDSSNQPQHF. V and J are TRBV7-8 and TRBJ1-5; D may be TRBD1 (6 bases). Germline CDR1 SGHVS, CDR2 FQNEAQ. The length of the CDR3 is 14 residues. The ends were cut back, 5 bases at V and 3 bases at J, with 11 bases in the middle.

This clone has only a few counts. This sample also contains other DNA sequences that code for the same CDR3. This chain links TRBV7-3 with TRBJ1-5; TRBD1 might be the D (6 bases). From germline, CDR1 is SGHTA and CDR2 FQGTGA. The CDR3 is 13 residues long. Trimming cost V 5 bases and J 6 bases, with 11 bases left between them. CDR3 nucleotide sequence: TGTGCCAGCAGCCCACAGGGCGGTCAGCCCCAGCATTTT. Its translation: CASSPQGGQPQHF.